The 23 T cell receptor beta chains below come from one sample, sequenced in a study of shared T cell receptors in the human thymus (dated by TCRdb to about 2021). The library was produced with the immunoSEQ multiplex PCR assay. The table comes from immuneACCESS by way of TCRdb, which keeps in-frame sequences with V and J called. Part of the clones is missing from these tables; in studies checked, under half for an unresolved V gene and the rest for unknown reasons. The sample contains over 650,000 clones, roughly 86% of them found a single time. Roughly 0.0089% of the sample is in the top ten clones. These same records also appear under a second study, on human thymus T cells.

The sample consisted of thymocytes. The origin of the receptors is a boy under three years old with a congenital heart defect. Donor details come from another sample of the same person, matched by shared clones.

The rearrangement joins TRBV18 to TRBJ2-7, with D hard to call. This CDR3 contains 15 residues. Trimming took off 4 bases at V and 0 bases at J, with 13 bases between the two ends. Germline CDR1 reads KGHSH; CDR2 reads LQKENI. CDR3 DNA sequence: TGTGCCAGCTCACTTAGTTCCCCGAGCTCCTACGAGCAGTACTTC. It specifies CASSLSSPSSYEQYF.

In DNA form, the CDR3 reads TGTGCCAGCAGTCCAAGGGGGGACAGGGGATCCAACTATGGCTACACCTTC. It yields the protein CASSPRGDRGSNYGYTF. The chain joins TRBV25-1 to TRBJ1-2; the match to TRBD1 covers 10 bases. Germline V gives CDR1 MGHDK, CDR2 SYGVNS. The CDR3 contains 17 residues. Losses at the gene ends were 5 bases for V and 2 bases for J; bases not matched to a gene: 11.

The V and J genes are TRBV5-1 and TRBJ1-1, with a possible D match to TRBD1 (6 bases). Germline V gene sequence: CDR1 SGHRS, CDR2 YFSETQ. V was trimmed by 0 bases and J by 4 bases, leaving 10 bases between them. The CDR3 runs to 14 residues. The CDR3 spells CASSLALQGTEAFF. The DNA of the CDR3 is TGCGCCAGCAGCTTGGCGTTACAGGGCACTGAAGCTTTCTTT. Drawing the rest from reference TRBV5-1 and TRBJ1-1, the complete variable domain is KAGVTQTPRYLIKTRGQQVTLSCSPISGHRSVSWYQQTPGQGLQFLFEYFSETQRNKGNFPGRFSGRQFSNSRSEMNVSTLELGDSALYLCASSLALQGTEAFFGQGTRLTVV.

V is TRBV9 and J is TRBJ1-1; D not certain. The CDR3 contains 15 residues. V was pared by 4 bases and J by 0 bases, with 13 bases between. Germline CDR1 is SGDLS and CDR2 is YYNGEE. CDR3 region: CASSNQTLMNTEAFF. The CDR3 bases are TGTGCCAGCAGCAATCAAACTCTTATGAACACTGAAGCTTTCTTT. Together with reference TRBV9 and TRBJ1-1, the CDR3 gives the full variable domain: DSGVTQTPKHLITATGQRVTLRCSPRSGDLSVYWYQQSLDQGLQFLIQYYNGEERAKGNILERFSAQQFPDLHSELNLSSLELGDSALYFCASSNQTLMNTEAFFGQGTRLTVV.

In DNA, the CDR3 is TGTGCCAGCAGCTTTAAGACTAGCGGGGGGGCAAATGAGCAGTTCTTC. It translates to CASSFKTSGGANEQFF. The chain couples TRBV7-9 to TRBJ2-1; 14 bases fit TRBD2. Germline CDR1 reads SEHNR; CDR2 reads FQNEAQ (reference sequence). The CDR3 covers 16 residues. J gave up 7 bases and V 3 bases, and 5 bases lay outside the gene matches.

This chain connects TRBV6-5 to TRBJ1-2; TRBD1 aligns across 8 bases. The J segment lost 8 bases and the V segment lost 2 bases, leaving 10 bases of the junction unmatched. The germline V gene encodes CDR1 MNHEY and CDR2 SVGAGI. This CDR3 is built from 15 residues. This CDR3 reads CASSYNKDRVRGYTF. The CDR3, as DNA: TGTGCCAGCAGTTACAACAAGGACAGGGTGAGGGGCTACACCTTC.

This chain connects TRBV5-4 to TRBJ2-5; possibly TRBD1 for D (5 bases). Trimming removed 0 bases at V and 5 bases at J, with 20 bases between. This CDR3 contains 17 residues. Germline values: CDR1 SGHNT, CDR2 YYREEE (reference sequence). This CDR3 is CASSLGAQAPGWETQYF. Written as DNA, the CDR3 is TGTGCCAGCAGCTTGGGGGCCCAAGCGCCAGGGTGGGAGACCCAGTACTTC.

The chain has TRBV5-6 and TRBJ1-6; D gene unclear. V shed 2 bases and J shed 0 bases, with 6 bases lying between them. The CDR3 spans 15 residues. Germline V CDR1 and CDR2: SGHDT, YYEEEE. The CDR3 region is CASSFGRSYNSPLHF. CDR3 bases: TGTGCCAGCAGCTTTGGGCGCTCCTATAATTCACCCCTCCACTTT.

This clone appeared a single time. Within the sample, other DNA sequences also encode this same CDR3. The chain recombines TRBV29-1 with TRBJ1-6, with 7 bases identical to TRBD1. The CDR3 is 13 residues long. V was pared by 4 bases and J by 7 bases, with 4 bases of the junction left unmatched. The germline CDR1 and CDR2 sequences are SQVTM and ANQGSEA. The CDR3 sequence is CSVGYRGNSPLHF. CDR3 coding DNA: TGCAGCGTTGGTTACAGGGGAAATTCACCCCTCCACTTT.

V and J are TRBV30 and TRBJ1-2; D is ambiguous. Trimming removed 0 bases from V and 2 bases from J, with 7 bases in between. Germline CDR1 is GTSNPN and CDR2 is SVGIG (reference sequence). The length of the CDR3 is 13 residues. CDR3 coding DNA: TGTGCCTGGAGTGTACCCGGGAACTATGGCTACACCTTC. Translating gives CAWSVPGNYGYTF. The full variable domain, rest sourced from reference TRBV30 and TRBJ1-2, is SQTIHQWPATLVQPVGSPLSLECTVEGTSNPNLYWYRQAAGRGLQLLFYSVGIGQISSEVPQNLSASRPQDRQFILSSKKLLLSDSGFYLCAWSVPGNYGYTFGSGTRLTVV.

This clone came up a few times. The chain couples TRBV6-1 to TRBJ1-3; D is perhaps TRBD1 (5 bases). Trimming left V 10 bases short and J 8 bases short, with 24 bases between. CDR1 and CDR2 from the germline V gene are MNHNS and SASEGT. This CDR3 is 15 amino acids long. The CDR3 region has the DNA TGTGCCACCCCTGAGAGTAGCGGGACTAGGGACACCATATATTTT. Protein product: CATPESSGTRDTIYF.

V is TRBV6-1 and J is TRBJ1-2; the match to TRBD1 covers 9 bases. The junction had 6 bases not matched to a gene; V was cut back by 1 base and J by 6 bases. CDR3 length equals 15 residues. Germline V gives CDR1 MNHNS, CDR2 SASEGT. The CDR3 sequence: CASSEVSDRGNGYTF. Written as DNA, the CDR3 is TGTGCCAGCAGTGAAGTCTCGGACAGGGGCAATGGCTACACCTTC.

This clone was recorded a few times. This rearrangement joins TRBV12-5 to TRBJ1-1; TRBD1 agrees at 8 bases. Germline V CDR1 and CDR2: LGHNT, FRNRAP. The CDR3 totals 16 residues. Losses at the gene ends were 5 bases for V and 2 bases for J; bases not matched to a gene: 10. CDR3 nucleotides: TGTGCTAGTGGTCTTCACGACAGGGGAATCAACACTGAAGCTTTCTTT. Protein: CASGLHDRGINTEAFF.

The V and J genes are TRBV4-1 and TRBJ1-5; D is perhaps TRBD1 (6 bases). Germline loops: CDR1 MGHRA, CDR2 YSYEKL. V was shortened by 0 bases and J by 4 bases, with 13 bases between the two germline ends. The CDR3 runs to 16 residues. The CDR3, as DNA: TGCGCCAGCAGCCAAGATAAACAGGGCAGGAATCAGCCCCAGCATTTT. Protein product: CASSQDKQGRNQPQHF.

The gene calls are TRBV10-2 and TRBJ2-1, with a weak D call TRBD2 (5 bases). This CDR3 is built from 15 residues. Germline values: CDR1 WSHSY, CDR2 SAAADI. V was pared by 3 bases and J by 0 bases, with 9 bases between. This chain's CDR3 is CASSDGGLSYNEQFF. CDR3 coding DNA: TGCGCCAGCAGTGACGGCGGGCTCTCCTACAATGAGCAGTTCTTC.

The CDR3, as DNA: TGTGCCACAGGGGACGAGCGCACAGATACGCAGTATTTT. It translates to CATGDERTDTQYF. V gene TRBV10-3 combines with J gene TRBJ2-3, with D perhaps matching TRBD1 (6 bases). Trimming shortened V by 10 bases and J by 1 base, and 12 bases separated the two germline ends. Germline values: CDR1 ENHRY, CDR2 SYGVKD. The CDR3 spans 13 residues.

This clone was counted a single time. For the CDR3, the DNA is TGTGCCAGCAGCTTAGAAACAGGAGAGAAGGGCTCCTACGAGCAGTACTTC. It specifies CASSLETGEKGSYEQYF. V usage is TRBV5-6 and J usage is TRBJ2-7, with TRBD1 as a possible D gene (5 bases). CDR3 length: 17 residues. From germline, CDR1 is SGHDT and CDR2 YYEEEE. V lost 2 bases, J lost 0 bases, and 18 bases lay in between.

The chain is built from TRBV7-2 and TRBJ2-5, with 7 bases that match TRBD1. From germline, CDR1 is SGHTA and CDR2 FQGNSA. This CDR3 has 16 residues. The V segment lost 3 bases and the J segment 5 bases; nucleotides outside the gene matches: 12. DNA of the CDR3: TGTGCCAGCAGCTTCGGACAGGCCGGATCATGGGAGACCCAGTACTTC. Translating it yields CASSFGQAGSWETQYF.

The DNA of the CDR3 is TGTGCCAGCAGACCGATAGCGGGGGGGATCGCAGATACGCAGTATTTT. This gives the protein CASRPIAGGIADTQYF. The chain joins TRBV5-4 to TRBJ2-3; TRBD2 matches at 11 bases. CDR1 is SGHNT and CDR2 is YYREEE in the germline V gene (reference sequence). With V trimmed by 5 bases and J by 4 bases, 9 bases remained unmatched. The CDR3 has 16 residues.

The chain joins TRBV7-6 to TRBJ2-1; D gene ambiguous. Germline V CDR1 and CDR2: SGHVS, FNYEAQ. Trimming shortened V by 1 base and J by 3 bases, and 19 bases separated the two germline ends. This CDR3 is 18 amino acids long. The CDR3 DNA is TGTGCCAGCAGCTTAGTAGAGGCAGCAGAGTTTAGCTACAATGAGCAGTTCTTC. Its translation is CASSLVEAAEFSYNEQFF.

This clone was counted a few times. V usage is TRBV5-6 and J usage is TRBJ2-1; 11 nucleotides match TRBD2. The CDR3 totals 15 residues. Losses at the gene ends were 3 bases for V and 3 bases for J; bases not matched to a gene: 2. Per the germline V gene, CDR1 is SGHDT and CDR2 is YYEEEE. CDR3 in amino acids: CASSWLAGGYNEQFF. The CDR3 DNA sequence: TGTGCCAGCAGCTGGCTAGCGGGGGGCTACAATGAGCAGTTCTTC.

V usage is TRBV4-1 and J usage is TRBJ2-1, with unresolved D. V was shortened by 4 bases and J by 4 bases, with 11 bases between the two germline ends. The CDR3 runs to 14 residues. Germline CDR1 is MGHRA and CDR2 is YSYEKL. The CDR3 reads CASSPGIGYNEQFF. CDR3 in DNA: TGCGCCAGCAGCCCAGGTATAGGATACAATGAGCAGTTCTTC.

The rearrangement joins TRBV9 to TRBJ1-6, with 9 bases matching TRBD1. Losses at the gene ends were 4 bases for V and 4 bases for J; bases not matched to a gene: 3. This CDR3 is built from 15 residues. Germline CDR1 SGDLS, CDR2 YYNGEE. The CDR3 DNA sequence: TGTGCCAGCAGCCAGGGACAGGGTTATAATTCACCCCTCCACTTT. Amino acid sequence: CASSQGQGYNSPLHF.